This passage covers 31 T cell receptor beta chains from one sample sequenced in a study of T cell repertoires in cytomegalovirus infection. TCRdb recomputed calls from the reads with MiXCR, one row per CDR3 protein. The sample comprises some 940,000 distinct CDR3 sequences, approximately 31% of which are singletons, and 10% to 15% rests with the top ten. Their specific antigens are unknown. Sequencing was performed on cultured CD8+ T cells from PBMCs, taken from culture after CMV antigen stimulation. The source of these receptors is a human donor in good health (CMV status not recorded). Some clones in this sample may be carry-over from other donors' samples.

V gene TRBV12-3 or TRBV12-4 combines with J gene TRBJ1-1; no definite D call. The CDR3 contains 15 residues. Trimming shortened V by 2 bases and J by 1 base, and 11 bases separated the two germline ends. CDR3 residues: CASSLFPETNTEAFF. The DNA for the CDR3 is TGTGCCAGCAGTTTATTCCCCGAAACGAACACTGAAGCTTTCTTT.

The rearrangement links TRBV4-3 to TRBJ2-3; 12 nucleotides align to TRBD2. The CDR3 has 15 amino acids. Germline lookup yields CDR1 LGHNA and CDR2 YSLEER. V was pared by 0 bases and J by 6 bases, with 1 base of the junction left unmatched. For the CDR3, the DNA is TGCGCCAGCAGCCAAGAAGGACTAGCGGGGGATACGCAGTATTTT. Its protein is CASSQEGLAGDTQYF.

This clonotype was found a few times. The chain recombines TRBV7-9 with TRBJ2-7; possibly TRBD1 for D (6 bases). This CDR3 has 13 amino acids. Germline V gives CDR1 SEHNR, CDR2 FQNEAQ (reference sequence). The V and J ends lost 4 bases and 4 bases respectively, with 11 bases between them. CDR3 amino acids: CASSSLDRYEQYF. CDR3 in DNA: TGTGCCAGCAGCTCCCTGGACAGATACGAGCAGTACTTC.

The V gene is TRBV12-3 or TRBV12-4, the J gene TRBJ2-3; TRBD1 matches at 7 bases. This CDR3 spans 14 amino acids. J was trimmed by 5 bases and V by 2 bases; bases with no gene match: 4. The chain's CDR3 is CASSLNRGGDTQYF. The CDR3 DNA sequence: TGTGCCAGCAGTTTAAACAGGGGCGGAGATACGCAGTATTTT.

The genes are TRBV6-2 or TRBV6-3 and TRBJ2-1; 8 bases align to TRBD2. This CDR3 has 16 residues. Losses at the gene ends were 0 bases for V and 5 bases for J; bases not matched to a gene: 6. Germline values: CDR1 MNHEY, CDR2 SVGEGT. CDR3 in amino acids: CASSYSISGVDNEQFF. CDR3 DNA: TGTGCCAGCAGTTACTCGATTAGCGGGGTTGACAATGAGCAGTTCTTC.

The J gene is TRBJ2-3, the V gene TRBV2; a weak D match, TRBD2 (7 bases). Germline V gene lookup returns CDR1 SNHLY and CDR2 FYNNEI. V was cut by 6 bases and J by 5 bases, with 9 bases left in between. The CDR3 extends over 12 amino acids. The CDR3 DNA sequence: TGTGCCAGCAGGAGGGGGGGAGATACGCAGTATTTT. Translated: CASRRGGDTQYF.

The V and J genes are TRBV29-1 and TRBJ2-1; D possibly corresponds to TRBD1 (6 bases). Per germline, CDR1 SQVTM and CDR2 ANQGSEA. CDR3 length equals 14 residues. The germline V and J ends were trimmed by 2 bases and 3 bases, with 11 bases remaining between them. Here the CDR3 reads CSVENRDNYNEQFF. CDR3 coding DNA: TGCAGCGTTGAAAACCGGGACAACTACAATGAGCAGTTCTTC.

V and J are TRBV4-2 and TRBJ1-1, with D possibly matching TRBD1 (6 bases). V was cut by 2 bases and J by 0 bases, with 16 bases left in between. Germline V gene data show CDR1 as LGHNA and CDR2 as YNFKEQ. The CDR3 extends over 17 amino acids. CDR3 sequence (DNA): TGTGCCAGCAGCCAACTGGGAAACAGGGAGATGAACACTGAAGCTTTCTTT. Translating it yields CASSQLGNREMNTEAFF.

Ten or more counts support this clonotype. The chain employs TRBV7-2 and TRBJ2-5; 8 bases line up with TRBD2. Germline trimming cut 2 bases from V and 5 bases from J; bases unmatched to any gene: 4. CDR1 and CDR2 (germline): SGHTA, FQGNSA. CDR3 length equals 14 residues. DNA of the CDR3: TGTGCCAGCAGCTTATTTGTAGCGGGGGAGACCCAGTACTTC. Residues: CASSLFVAGETQYF.

This chain uses TRBV6-8 with TRBJ2-3, with 8 nucleotides matching TRBD2. From germline, CDR1 is MNHGY and CDR2 SAAAGT. With V trimmed by 5 bases and J by 4 bases, 8 bases remained unmatched. There are 15 residues in the CDR3. CDR3: CASSNGLAGPDTQYF. The CDR3 DNA follows: TGTGCCAGCAGTAACGGACTAGCTGGCCCAGATACGCAGTATTTT.

This clonotype was picked up a small number of times. This rearrangement joins TRBV7-9 to TRBJ2-2; unclear D gene. The CDR3 consists of 16 residues. CDR1 is SEHNR, CDR2 FQNEAQ, per germline (reference sequence). Trimming shortened V by 5 bases and J by 2 bases, and 15 bases separated the two germline ends. CDR3 region: CASSAEIVVNTGELFF. The CDR3 region has the DNA TGTGCCAGCAGCGCAGAGATTGTCGTAAACACCGGGGAGCTGTTTTTT.

The genes are TRBV15 and TRBJ1-1, with a tentative D call TRBD1 (6 bases). Deletions cut 6 bases from V and 4 bases from J, with 12 bases between. Germline V lookup: CDR1 LNHNV, CDR2 YYDKDF (reference sequence). CDR3 length: 13 amino acids. The DNA for the CDR3 is TGTGCCACCAGTATCCTGGGGGCCACTGAAGCTTTCTTT. Amino acid sequence: CATSILGATEAFF.

This clonotype came up a few times. V is TRBV27 and J is TRBJ1-2; the D gene is possibly TRBD1 (5 bases). This CDR3 is built from 14 residues. The germline CDR1 and CDR2 sequences are MNHEY and SMNVEV (reference sequence). V lost 6 bases and J 1 base, leaving 12 bases between the germline ends. CDR3 DNA sequence: TGTGCCAGCAGACCTGGGGGACTTAACTATGGCTACACCTTC. As protein: CASRPGGLNYGYTF.

This rearrangement joins TRBV6-2 or TRBV6-3 to TRBJ2-3; 7 bases align to TRBD2. This CDR3 has 14 residues. Germline V gene sequence: CDR1 MNHEY, CDR2 SVGEGT. The V gene end was trimmed by 4 bases and the J gene end by 3 bases; junction bases not matched to a gene: 4. CDR3 nucleotide sequence: TGTGCCAGCAGTTTCCCGGGACTAACAGATACGCAGTATTTT. It codes for CASSFPGLTDTQYF.

This clonotype has more than one count but fewer than ten. The chain links TRBV28 to TRBJ1-1; 10 bases line up with TRBD1. V shed 3 bases and J 1 base; nucleotides not matched to a gene: 5. CDR1 is MDHEN and CDR2 is SYDVKM in the germline V gene. The CDR3 consists of 16 residues. CDR3 DNA sequence: TGTGCCAGCAGTTTTTGGAGGACAGGGGGGAACACTGAAGCTTTCTTT. This encodes CASSFWRTGGNTEAFF.

This clonotype was seen many times. This rearrangement joins TRBV7-9 to TRBJ2-3; 10 nucleotides align to TRBD1. The CDR3 consists of 19 residues. Germline loops: CDR1 SEHNR, CDR2 FQNEAQ (reference sequence). V shed 4 bases, J shed 4 bases, and the junction held 17 bases outside the gene matches. The CDR3 region is CASSWAPGQGTDSADTQYF. The CDR3 DNA follows: TGTGCCAGCAGCTGGGCGCCGGGACAGGGGACAGATAGCGCAGATACGCAGTATTTT.

The gene calls are TRBV7-6 and TRBJ2-3; 10 positions match TRBD2. This CDR3 region has 15 residues. V lost 2 bases to trimming and J lost 13 bases; unmatched junction nucleotides: 12. Germline V gene sequence: CDR1 SGHVS, CDR2 FNYEAQ. The CDR3 loop reads CASSLSADLSGREYF. CDR3 bases: TGTGCCAGCAGCTTAAGCGCTGACCTAAGCGGGAGGGAGTATTTT.

This clonotype was detected ten times or more. The chain carries TRBV4-1 and TRBJ1-6, with D perhaps TRBD1 (5 bases). The CDR3 extends over 16 amino acids. V was clipped by 1 base and J by 7 bases, with 14 bases between them. CDR1 is MGHRA, CDR2 YSYEKL, per germline. CDR3 nucleotides: TGCGCCAGCAGCCAAGTCGCCGGGACGGAAAATTCACCCCTCCACTTT. Translation gives CASSQVAGTENSPLHF.

This chain connects TRBV7-9 to TRBJ2-5, with unresolved D. Germline V gene lookup returns CDR1 SEHNR and CDR2 FQNEAQ (reference sequence). The V gene lost 5 bases and the J gene lost 3 bases, with 13 bases spanning the gap. The CDR3 is made up of 14 amino acids. CDR3 region: CASSLGPVEETQYF. The CDR3 DNA is TGTGCCAGCAGCCTTGGGCCAGTAGAAGAGACCCAGTACTTC.

The CDR3 DNA sequence: TGTGCCAGCAGCCCTTCCGGGACAGTCTATAATTCACCCCTCCACTTT. As protein: CASSPSGTVYNSPLHF. V usage is TRBV6-6 and J usage is TRBJ1-6, with TRBD1 identical over 7 bases. Germline V gene sequence: CDR1 MNHNY, CDR2 SVGAGI (reference sequence). This CDR3 has 16 residues. J gave up 3 bases and V 6 bases, and 8 bases lay outside the gene matches.

This clonotype was seen many times. V usage is TRBV6-6 and J usage is TRBJ2-3; 9 nucleotides agree with TRBD2. This CDR3 has 15 residues. In germline, CDR1 is MNHNY, CDR2 SVGAGI (reference sequence). J gave up 1 base and V 6 bases, and 5 bases lay outside the gene matches. DNA for the CDR3: TGTGCCAGCAGCTTCTTAGCGGGAGGCACAGATACGCAGTATTTT. Its protein is CASSFLAGGTDTQYF.

The V call is TRBV6-5, the J call TRBJ2-5; no definite D call. The CDR3 extends over 12 amino acids. Germline V CDR1 and CDR2: MNHEY, SVGAGI. With 0 bases removed from V and 7 bases from J, the gap between germline ends came to 6 bases. The CDR3 reads CASSYSPGTQYF. The CDR3, as DNA: TGTGCCAGCAGTTACTCCCCGGGGACCCAGTACTTC.

The V and J genes are TRBV28 and TRBJ2-7; D not certain. The ends were cut back, 6 bases at V and 0 bases at J, with 6 bases in the middle. The CDR3 spans 12 residues. Germline loops: CDR1 MDHEN, CDR2 SYDVKM. CDR3 loop: CASRNSSYEQYV. The CDR3, as DNA: TGTGCCAGCAGGAACAGCTCCTACGAGCAGTACGTC.

This chain uses TRBV15 with TRBJ2-5; 8 nucleotides match TRBD2. The CDR3 consists of 17 residues. From germline, CDR1 is LNHNV and CDR2 YYDKDF (reference sequence). With 0 bases clipped from V and 1 base from J, the junction kept 7 bases outside the gene matches. The CDR3 region is CATSRDRLRGAQETQYF. CDR3 sequence (DNA): TGTGCCACCAGCAGAGATCGGTTGCGGGGGGCCCAAGAGACCCAGTACTTC.

The V and J genes are TRBV9 and TRBJ1-6, with TRBD1 matching over 10 bases. With V trimmed by 3 bases and J by 7 bases, 7 bases remained unmatched. Germline CDR1 reads SGDLS; CDR2 reads YYNGEE. The CDR3 has 16 amino acids. CDR3 nucleotide sequence: TGTGCCAGCAGCGATTCCGGGACAGGGGCCAATTCACCCCTCCACTTT. Amino acids: CASSDSGTGANSPLHF.

The genes are TRBV24-1 and TRBJ2-1, with TRBD2 matching 8 bases. Germline V gene sequence: CDR1 KGHDR, CDR2 SFDVKD. The ends lost 6 bases at V and 6 bases at J; junction bases unmatched: 3. CDR3 length equals 13 residues. The CDR3 region has the DNA TGTGCCACCAGTAACGGGGGGGTCAATGAGCAGTTCTTC. This translates into CATSNGGVNEQFF.

This clonotype was detected ten times or more. This sequence joins TRBV7-9 and TRBJ2-6; tentative D call: TRBD1 (5 bases). From germline, CDR1 is SEHNR and CDR2 FQNEAQ (reference sequence). The CDR3 has 20 amino acids. V was cut by 4 bases and J by 4 bases, with 26 bases left in between. This CDR3 is CASSSPRGDSYLVGANVLTF. The CDR3, as DNA: TGTGCCAGCAGCTCTCCCCGCGGCGACAGTTACCTCGTCGGGGCCAACGTCCTGACTTTC.

Of note for this clonotype: This sequence may be a read error, since a much larger clone differs from it by one base. J is TRBJ2-2 and V is TRBV7-8; TRBD1 agrees at 7 bases. CDR3 length: 15 residues. Germline loops: CDR1 SGHVS, CDR2 FQNEAQ. The V and J ends lost 10 bases and 4 bases, in that order; junction bases with no gene match: 12. CDR3: CANMPQGRPTGELFF. CDR3 DNA sequence: TGTGCCAACATGCCACAGGGGCGACCCACCGGGGAGCTGTTTTTT.

At least ten counts were recorded for this clonotype. The CDR3 protein is CASSQVGLAGGPFDTGELFF. CDR3 in DNA: TGCGCCAGCAGCCAAGTCGGACTAGCGGGGGGGCCATTTGACACCGGGGAGCTGTTTTTT. The V and J genes are TRBV4-3 and TRBJ2-2; TRBD2 matches 15 bases. J gave up 3 bases and V 1 base, and 9 bases lay outside the gene matches. The CDR3 is 20 amino acids. Germline values: CDR1 LGHNA, CDR2 YSLEER.

V and J are TRBV29-1 and TRBJ1-2; D gene ambiguous. Germline lookup yields CDR1 SQVTM and CDR2 ANQGSEA. This CDR3 is built from 13 residues. The V end was cut by 6 bases, the J end by 4 bases, with 15 bases between. As DNA, the CDR3 is TGCAGCGTGACGTCCCCGCGAGGCTATGGCTACACCTTC. It is translated as CSVTSPRGYGYTF.

CDR3 protein: CANSSGGDPYEQYV. CDR3 bases: TGTGCCAACAGCTCCGGGGGGGACCCCTACGAGCAGTACGTC. The chain recombines TRBV7-4 with TRBJ2-7, with TRBD2 matching 8 bases. The germline V gene encodes CDR1 SGHVT and CDR2 SQSDAQ. The CDR3 totals 14 residues.